This T cell receptor beta chain was observed in a study of blood T cell repertoires in COVID-19 (dated by TCRdb to 2020 to 2022). General notes on the study: Samples covering the acute and convalescent phases of COVID-19 were provided by collaborators in the United States, Italy and Spain. The material from the prospective study consisted of cDNA or gDNA derived from T cells, B-cell-depleted T cells, or PBMCs. The repertoires were released in a freely available public database meant as a resource for research on the immune response to SARS-CoV-2. Subjects who had been exposed to COVID-19, were actively infected with it, or had recovered from it provided the deeply sampled blood TCRbeta repertoires that made up the dataset. Samples were obtained from the ongoing ImmuneRACE study (first 160 participants) and from 1,000 to 1,500 subjects provided by 6 global collaborators. Where available, HLA class I and class II types were taken from metadata supplied by the sample provider and were not determined by assay-based typing. Nearly every sample came with metadata listing a de-identified subject ID, COVID-19 status, age in years and sex. Study-wide findings and limitations: The amount of clinical and demographic metadata varied by source and participant and was provided uncurated.

In the prospective study, participants were roughly 18 to 89 years old, resided in approximately 25 geographic areas of the United States, and were enrolled through a virtual design. Cohort assignment in the prospective study relied on participant-reported clinical history from a screening survey and a study questionnaire. Exposed participants had been in contact with someone with a PCR-confirmed or clinician-diagnosed COVID-19 case within 2 weeks of study entry. In the prospective study, mobile phlebotomists collected whole blood, serum and a nasopharyngeal or oropharyngeal swab from each participant. Over a 2-month period, participants in the prospective study had the option of providing additional blood draws and questionnaires. Before DNA extraction, prospective study blood samples were shipped either frozen or at room temperature. The germline V gene provides CDR1 SGHVS and CDR2 FNYEAQ. The junction shows trimming of 5 bases on V and 8 bases on J, plus 18 bases between the germline ends. The CDR3 runs 14 residues from the cysteine to the phenylalanine. The read is trimmed to its CDR3 DNA, 42 bases read in frame from base 1.

To note about this clone: This clone's antigen is unknown. Base qualities are not provided; no much larger clone lies one nucleotide away.

TCRbeta CDR3 regions were amplified from genomic DNA using the immunoSEQ Assay, a bias-controlled multiplex PCR. The published analysis was carried out like this. Nucleated cell counts per sample were estimated from amplification of reference gene primers within the assay. To quantify the absolute abundance of each unique TCRbeta CDR3 rearrangement, sequence reads were collapsed and filtered. Productive Simpson clonality was computed per sample as the square root of Simpson's diversity index over productive rearrangements. TCRdb holds this immuneACCESS table with in-frame rearrangements only. Some clones are missing; in checked studies, unresolved V genes explain under half, and the rest has no known cause. V and J calls and clone size are given by that table; D and trimming were obtained from the DNA. This sample holds 250,000 or so clones; around 90% were observed only once. Clones ranked in the top ten supply 0.85% to 0.9% of the sample.

The TCR comes from a man over 45 who had been exposed to COVID-19. The material sequenced was PBMCs or T cells enriched from blood (not recorded which). The V and J genes are TRBV7-6 and TRBJ1-2; the D gene cannot be named for sure. The CDR3 reads as follows: CASSPAVGLEGYTF. The DNA sequence is given as TGTGCCAGCAGCCCAGCGGTGGGCCTGGAGGGCTACACCTTC.